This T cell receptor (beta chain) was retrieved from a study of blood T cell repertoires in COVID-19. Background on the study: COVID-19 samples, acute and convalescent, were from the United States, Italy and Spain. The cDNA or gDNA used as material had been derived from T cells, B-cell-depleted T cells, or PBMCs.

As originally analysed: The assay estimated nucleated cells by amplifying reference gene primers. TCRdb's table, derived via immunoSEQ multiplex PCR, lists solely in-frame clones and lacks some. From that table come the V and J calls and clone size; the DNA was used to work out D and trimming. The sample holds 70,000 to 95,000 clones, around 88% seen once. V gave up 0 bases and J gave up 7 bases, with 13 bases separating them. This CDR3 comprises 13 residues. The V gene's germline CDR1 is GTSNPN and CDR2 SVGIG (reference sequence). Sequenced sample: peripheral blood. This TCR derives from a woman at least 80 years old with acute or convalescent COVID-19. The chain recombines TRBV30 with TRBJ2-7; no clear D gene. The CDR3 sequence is CAWSVDETREQYF. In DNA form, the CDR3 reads TGTGCCTGGAGTGTCGATGAGACGAGGGAGCAGTACTTC.